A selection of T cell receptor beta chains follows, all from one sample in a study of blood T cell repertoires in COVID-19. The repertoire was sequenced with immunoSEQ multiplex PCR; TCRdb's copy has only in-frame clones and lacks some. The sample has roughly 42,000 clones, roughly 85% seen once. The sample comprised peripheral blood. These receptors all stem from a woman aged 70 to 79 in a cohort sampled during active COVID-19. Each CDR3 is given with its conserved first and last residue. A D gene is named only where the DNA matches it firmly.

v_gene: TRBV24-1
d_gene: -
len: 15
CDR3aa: CATSDSGSGANVLTF

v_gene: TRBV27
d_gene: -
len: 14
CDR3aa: CASSLAGFGEKLFF

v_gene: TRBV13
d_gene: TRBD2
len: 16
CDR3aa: CASSPPGLAGTDTQYF

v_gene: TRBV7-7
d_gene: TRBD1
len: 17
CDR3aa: CASSSALGQGAIDTQYF

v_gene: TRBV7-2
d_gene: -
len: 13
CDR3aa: CASSSGEGTEAFF

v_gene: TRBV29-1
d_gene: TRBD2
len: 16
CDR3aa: CSVYTGLAGGFDEQFF

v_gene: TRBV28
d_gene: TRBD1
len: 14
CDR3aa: CASSFPDRDTEAFF

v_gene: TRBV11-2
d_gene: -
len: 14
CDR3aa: CASSSDHLASEQYF

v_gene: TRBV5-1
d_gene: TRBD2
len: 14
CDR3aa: CASYAGGATDTQYF

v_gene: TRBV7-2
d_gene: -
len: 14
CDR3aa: CASSLARATDTQYF

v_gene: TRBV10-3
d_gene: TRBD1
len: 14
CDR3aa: CAIRPGTGSYEQYF

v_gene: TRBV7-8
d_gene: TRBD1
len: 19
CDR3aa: CASSSAGTGGSLGANVLTF

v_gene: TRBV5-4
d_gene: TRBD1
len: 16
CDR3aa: CASSLVKGASGNTIYF

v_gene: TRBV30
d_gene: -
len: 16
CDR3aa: CAWSVLNDWAQGGYTF

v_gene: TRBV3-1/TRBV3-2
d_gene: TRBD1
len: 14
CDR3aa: CASRETGGSTEAFF

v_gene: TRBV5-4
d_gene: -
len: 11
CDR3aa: CASSSGGKDTF

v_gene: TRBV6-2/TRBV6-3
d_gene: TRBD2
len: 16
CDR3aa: CASSPRLAGGVGEQFF

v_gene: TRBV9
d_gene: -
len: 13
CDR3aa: CASSAGDEETQYF

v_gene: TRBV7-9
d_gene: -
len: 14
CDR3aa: CASSFSTGNEKLFF

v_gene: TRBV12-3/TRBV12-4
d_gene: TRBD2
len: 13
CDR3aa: CASSKREQETQYF

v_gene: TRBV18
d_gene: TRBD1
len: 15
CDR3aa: CASSPPGTGKNIQYF

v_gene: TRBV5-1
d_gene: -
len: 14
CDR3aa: CASSLGQGAETQYF

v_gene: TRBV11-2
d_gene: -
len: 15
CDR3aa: CASSSTVGAGETQYF

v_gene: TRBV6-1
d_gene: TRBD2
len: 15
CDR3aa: CASSEAQAGMETQYF

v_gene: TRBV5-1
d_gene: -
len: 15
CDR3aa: CASSLWSGAQETQYF

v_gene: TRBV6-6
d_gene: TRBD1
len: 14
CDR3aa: CASRTGTGAYEQYF

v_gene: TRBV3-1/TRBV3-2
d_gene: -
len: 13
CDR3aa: CASSQVAETGLFF

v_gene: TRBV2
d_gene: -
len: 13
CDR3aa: CASSEEGELGQFF

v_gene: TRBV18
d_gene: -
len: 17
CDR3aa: CASSPRRDTPMNTEAFF

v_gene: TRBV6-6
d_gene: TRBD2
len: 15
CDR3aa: CASSYSRGETDTQYF

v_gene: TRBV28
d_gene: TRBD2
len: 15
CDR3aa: CASRWGLAGGNEQFF

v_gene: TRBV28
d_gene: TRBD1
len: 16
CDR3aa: CASSSLRTGSNQPQHF

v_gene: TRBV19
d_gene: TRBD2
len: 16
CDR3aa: CASSTASGTSRETQYF

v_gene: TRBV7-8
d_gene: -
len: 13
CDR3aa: CATSGPSSYEQYF

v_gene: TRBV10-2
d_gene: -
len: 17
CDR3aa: CASSDPTGLYSNQPQHF

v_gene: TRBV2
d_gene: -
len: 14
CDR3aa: CASSDLRVGTEAFF

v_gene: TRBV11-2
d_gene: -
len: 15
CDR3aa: CASSFQGPSGNTIYF

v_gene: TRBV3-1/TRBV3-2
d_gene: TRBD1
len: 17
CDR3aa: CASSHPPGQGLYNEQFF

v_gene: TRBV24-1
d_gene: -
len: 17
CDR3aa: CATSDPTGTTSTDTQYF

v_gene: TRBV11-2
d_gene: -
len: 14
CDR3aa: CASSLAGGTDTQYF

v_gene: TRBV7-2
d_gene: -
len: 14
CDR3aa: CASTPGGNTGELFF

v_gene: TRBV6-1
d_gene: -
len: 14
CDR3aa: CASSDQGNTGELFF

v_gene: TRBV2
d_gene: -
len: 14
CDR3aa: CASSAGWRDGGYTF

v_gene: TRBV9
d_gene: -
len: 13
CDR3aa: CASSVGGLNEQFF

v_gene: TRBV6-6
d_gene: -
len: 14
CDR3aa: CASTIRGADSPLHF

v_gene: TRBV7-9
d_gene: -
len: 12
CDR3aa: CASQGRQETQYF

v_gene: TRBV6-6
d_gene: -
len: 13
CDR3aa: CAKSGAGANVLTF

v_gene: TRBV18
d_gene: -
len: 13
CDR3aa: CASSPTSHDEQFF

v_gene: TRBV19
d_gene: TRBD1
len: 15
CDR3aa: CASSQGQAEAETQYF

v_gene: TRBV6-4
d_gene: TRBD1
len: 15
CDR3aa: CASSDSAGGNSPLHF

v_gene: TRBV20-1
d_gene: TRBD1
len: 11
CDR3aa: CAGGASYEQYF

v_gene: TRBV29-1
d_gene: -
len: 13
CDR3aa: CSVEVGSSYEQYF

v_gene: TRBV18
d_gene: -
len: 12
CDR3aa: CASSSSTDTQYF

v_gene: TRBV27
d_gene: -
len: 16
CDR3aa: CASSLTVPPSKNIQYF

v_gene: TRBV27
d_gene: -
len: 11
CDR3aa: CASSSIGELFF

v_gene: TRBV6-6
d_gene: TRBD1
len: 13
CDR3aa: CASTRQGGYEQYF

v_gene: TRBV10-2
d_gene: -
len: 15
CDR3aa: CASSESGRQIYGYTF

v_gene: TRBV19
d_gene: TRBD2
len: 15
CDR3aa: CASTPGTSGSNEQFF

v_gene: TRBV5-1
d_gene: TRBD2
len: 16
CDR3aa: CASSLVPGLAGGEQFF

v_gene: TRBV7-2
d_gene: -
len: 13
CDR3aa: CASSFKGEDTQYF